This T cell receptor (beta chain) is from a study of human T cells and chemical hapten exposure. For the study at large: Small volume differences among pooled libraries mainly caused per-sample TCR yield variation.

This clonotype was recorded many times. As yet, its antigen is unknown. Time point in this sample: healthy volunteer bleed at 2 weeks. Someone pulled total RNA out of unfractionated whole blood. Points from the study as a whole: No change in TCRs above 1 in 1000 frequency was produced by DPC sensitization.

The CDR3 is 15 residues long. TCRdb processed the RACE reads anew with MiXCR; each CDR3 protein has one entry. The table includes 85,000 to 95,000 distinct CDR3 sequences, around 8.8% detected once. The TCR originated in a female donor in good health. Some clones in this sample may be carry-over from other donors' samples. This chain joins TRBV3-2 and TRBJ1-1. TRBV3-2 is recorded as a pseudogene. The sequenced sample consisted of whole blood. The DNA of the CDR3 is TGTGCCAGCAGCCATCGTAATCTAGAGAACACTGAAGCTTTCTTT. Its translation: CASSHRNLENTEAFF.